The clone carrying this T cell receptor (beta chain) turned up a few times. For each subset, genomic DNA was distributed in equal portions over several immunoSEQ plates. TCRdb's table, derived via immunoSEQ multiplex PCR, lists solely in-frame clones and lacks some. The sample shows 300,000 to 350,000 clones, 73% of them seen only once. The source of the sample is a study of shared clonotypes between healthy human individuals. Overall study: There were three CD4 naive, three CD4 memory, two CD8 naive and one CD8 memory plates per donor.

The ends lost 6 bases at V and 7 bases at J; junction bases unmatched: 17. The germline V gene encodes CDR1 MNHEY and CDR2 SMNVEV (reference sequence). This CDR3 comprises 16 residues. V and J are TRBV27 and TRBJ2-5; 7 nucleotides agree with TRBD1. The TCR was taken from a man younger than 45 in good health. Input material: memory CD4+ T cells sorted from blood. Subset described: CD45RA-negative fraction. The CDR3 here is CASSFISGTAIRTQYF. For the CDR3, the DNA is TGTGCCAGCAGCTTTATATCCGGGACAGCAATCAGGACCCAGTACTTC.